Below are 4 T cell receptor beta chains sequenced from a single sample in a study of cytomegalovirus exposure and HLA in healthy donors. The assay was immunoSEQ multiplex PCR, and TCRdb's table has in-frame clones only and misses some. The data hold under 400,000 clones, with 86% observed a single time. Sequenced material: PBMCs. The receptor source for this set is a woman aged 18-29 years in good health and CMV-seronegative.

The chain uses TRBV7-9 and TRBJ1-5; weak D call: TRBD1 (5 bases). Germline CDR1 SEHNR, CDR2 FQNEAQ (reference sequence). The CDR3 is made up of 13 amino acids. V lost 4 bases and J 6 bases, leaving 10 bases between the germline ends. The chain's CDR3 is CASSSGDSQPQHF. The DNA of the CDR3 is TGTGCCAGCAGCTCTGGCGACAGTCAGCCCCAGCATTTT.

CDR3 amino acids: CASSLVGGGNTEAFF. As DNA, the CDR3 is TGCGCCAGCAGCTTGGTAGGGGGCGGGAACACTGAAGCTTTCTTT. V and J are TRBV5-1 and TRBJ1-1, with 7 bases fitting TRBD1. Trimming cost V 0 bases and J 1 base; bases outside gene matches: 3. This CDR3 is 15 amino acids long. The germline V gene encodes CDR1 SGHRS and CDR2 YFSETQ.

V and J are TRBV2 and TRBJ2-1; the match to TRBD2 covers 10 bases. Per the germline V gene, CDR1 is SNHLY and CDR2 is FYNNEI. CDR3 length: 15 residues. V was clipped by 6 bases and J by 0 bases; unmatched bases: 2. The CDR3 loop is CASSPSGGSYNEQFF. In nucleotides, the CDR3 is TGTGCCAGCAGCCCTAGCGGGGGCTCCTACAATGAGCAGTTCTTC.

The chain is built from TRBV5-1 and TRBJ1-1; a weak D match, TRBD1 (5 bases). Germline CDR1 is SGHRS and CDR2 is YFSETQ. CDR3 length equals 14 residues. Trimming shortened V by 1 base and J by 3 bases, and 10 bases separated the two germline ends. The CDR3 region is CASSLKGFDTEAFF. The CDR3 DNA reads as TGCGCCAGCAGCTTGAAGGGGTTTGACACTGAAGCTTTCTTT. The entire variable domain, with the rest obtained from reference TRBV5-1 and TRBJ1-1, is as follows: KAGVTQTPRYLIKTRGQQVTLSCSPISGHRSVSWYQQTPGQGLQFLFEYFSETQRNKGNFPGRFSGRQFSNSRSEMNVSTLELGDSALYLCASSLKGFDTEAFFGQGTRLTVV.